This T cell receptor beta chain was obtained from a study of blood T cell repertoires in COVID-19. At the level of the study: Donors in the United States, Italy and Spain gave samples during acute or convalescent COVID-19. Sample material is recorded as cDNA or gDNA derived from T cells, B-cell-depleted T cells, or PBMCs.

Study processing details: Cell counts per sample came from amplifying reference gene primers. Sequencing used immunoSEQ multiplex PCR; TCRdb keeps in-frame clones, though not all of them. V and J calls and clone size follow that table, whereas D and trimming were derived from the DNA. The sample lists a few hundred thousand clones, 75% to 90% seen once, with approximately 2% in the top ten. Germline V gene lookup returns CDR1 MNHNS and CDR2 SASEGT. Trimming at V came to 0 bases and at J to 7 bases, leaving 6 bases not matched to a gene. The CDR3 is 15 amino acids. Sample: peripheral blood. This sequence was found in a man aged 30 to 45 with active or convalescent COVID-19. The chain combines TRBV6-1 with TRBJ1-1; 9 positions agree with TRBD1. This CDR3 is CASSEAGTGTNEAFF. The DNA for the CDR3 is TGTGCCAGCAGTGAAGCTGGGACAGGGACAAATGAAGCTTTCTTT.